The clone carrying this T cell receptor beta chain showed up just a few times. Its antigen remains unidentified. This record belongs to a study of cytomegalovirus exposure and HLA in healthy donors. Overall study findings and caveats: Among the sequence variants, a highly shared cluster was likely an artifact of sequencing. The authors listed about 170 TCR beta chains as cytomegalovirus-associated.

After removal of 7 bases from V and 8 bases from J, the junction contained 12 bases not matched to a gene. CDR1 MDHEN and CDR2 SYDVKM come from the germline V gene. The CDR3 has 16 residues. PCR amplification relied on 60 Vbeta primers (plus 13 Jbeta primers). Method: immunoSEQ multiplex PCR; TCRdb's copy keeps in-frame clones and lacks some. The sample gives 180,000 or so clones, roughly 79% of which show up once; 2.9% is in the top ten. The V call is TRBV28, the J call TRBJ2-1, with TRBD2 identical over 12 bases. The TCR was taken from a male donor in good health and CMV-seronegative. What was sequenced was PBMCs. The chain's CDR3 is CASTDGLAGPHYEQFF. As DNA, the CDR3 is TGTGCCAGCACCGATGGACTAGCGGGACCCCACTATGAGCAGTTCTTC.